This T cell receptor (beta chain) was recorded in a study of glioma-infiltrating T cells. The wider study: Glioblastomas were WHO grade IV, sampled at first diagnosis; low-grade were grade II.

V lost 4 bases and J lost 6, with 15 bases in between. Germline V gene lookup returns CDR1 ENHRY and CDR2 SYGVKD. The CDR3 loop spans 14 amino acids. The table lists this clonotype with a count of one. Amplification of TCR alpha and beta CDR3 regions from RNA used iRepertoire nested multiplex PCR. TCRdb re-analysed the multiplex PCR reads in MiXCR, keeping a single row per CDR3 protein. The sample yields more than 300,000 distinct CDR3 sequences, roughly two fifths seen once. This sequence originates from a human donor with low-grade glioma or glioblastoma, undergoing nonglioma brain surgery, or in good health (not recorded which). Sequencing input: glioma tissue, nonneoplastic brain tissue, or PBMCs (not recorded which). The chain joins TRBV10-3 to TRBJ1-2, with a possible D match to TRBD1 (5 bases). CDR3 region: CAISAEGFTDGYTF. CDR3 sequence (DNA): TGTGCCATCAGTGCAGAGGGGTTTACGGATGGCTACACCTTC.